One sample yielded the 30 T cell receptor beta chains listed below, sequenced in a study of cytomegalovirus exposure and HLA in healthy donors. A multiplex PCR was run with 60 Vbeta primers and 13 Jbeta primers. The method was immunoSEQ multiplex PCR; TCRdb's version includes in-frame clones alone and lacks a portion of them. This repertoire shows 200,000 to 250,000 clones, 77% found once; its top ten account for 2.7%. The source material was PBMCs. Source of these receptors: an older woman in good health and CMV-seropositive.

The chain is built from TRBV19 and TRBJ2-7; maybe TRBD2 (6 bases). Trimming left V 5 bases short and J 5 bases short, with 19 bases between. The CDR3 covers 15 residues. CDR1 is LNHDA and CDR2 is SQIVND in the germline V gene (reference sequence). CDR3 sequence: CASSRGTPGRDEQYF. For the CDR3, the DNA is TGTGCCAGTAGTCGCGGGACGCCCGGGCGGGACGAGCAGTACTTC.

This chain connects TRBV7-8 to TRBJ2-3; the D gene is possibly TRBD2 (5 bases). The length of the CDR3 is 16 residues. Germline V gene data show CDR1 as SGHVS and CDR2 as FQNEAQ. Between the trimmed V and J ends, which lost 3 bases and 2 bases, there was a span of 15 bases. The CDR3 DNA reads TGTGCCAGCAGCTTTAGAGACTACGGTGCCACAGATACGCAGTATTTT. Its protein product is CASSFRDYGATDTQYF.

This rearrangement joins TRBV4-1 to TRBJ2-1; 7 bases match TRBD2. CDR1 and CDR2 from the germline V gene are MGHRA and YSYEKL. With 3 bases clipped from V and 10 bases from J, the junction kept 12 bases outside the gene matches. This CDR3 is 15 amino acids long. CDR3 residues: CASSHRRDYSREQFF. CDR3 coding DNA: TGCGCCAGCAGCCACCGCCGGGACTACTCCAGGGAGCAGTTCTTC.

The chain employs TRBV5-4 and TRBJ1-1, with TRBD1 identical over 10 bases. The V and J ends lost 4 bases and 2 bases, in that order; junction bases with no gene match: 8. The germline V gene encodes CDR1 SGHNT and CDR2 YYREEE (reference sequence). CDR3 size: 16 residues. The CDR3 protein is CASSTGTGEDNTEAFF. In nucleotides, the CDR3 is TGTGCCAGCAGCACTGGGACAGGGGAAGATAACACTGAAGCTTTCTTT.

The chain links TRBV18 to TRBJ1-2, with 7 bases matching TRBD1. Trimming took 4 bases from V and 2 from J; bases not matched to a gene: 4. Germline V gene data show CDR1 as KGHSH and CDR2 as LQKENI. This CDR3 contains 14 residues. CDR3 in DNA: TGTGCCAGCTCACTCCCAGGGGGGAACTATGGCTACACCTTC. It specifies CASSLPGGNYGYTF.

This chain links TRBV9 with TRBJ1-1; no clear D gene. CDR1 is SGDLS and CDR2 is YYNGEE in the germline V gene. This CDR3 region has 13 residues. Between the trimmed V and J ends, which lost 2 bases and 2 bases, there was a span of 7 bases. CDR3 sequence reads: CASSVHINTEAFF. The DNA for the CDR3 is TGTGCCAGCAGCGTCCACATCAACACTGAAGCTTTCTTT.

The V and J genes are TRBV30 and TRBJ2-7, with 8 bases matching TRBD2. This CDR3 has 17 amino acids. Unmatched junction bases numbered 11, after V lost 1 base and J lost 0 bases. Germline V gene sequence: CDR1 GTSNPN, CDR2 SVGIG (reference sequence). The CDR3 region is CAWSGRIAGGSSYEQYF. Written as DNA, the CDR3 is TGTGCCTGGAGTGGCCGAATCGCGGGGGGCAGCTCCTACGAGCAGTACTTC.

CDR3 sequence (DNA): TGTGCCAGCAGCGAACAGGAGAACTATGGCTACACCTTC. As protein: CASSEQENYGYTF. The V gene is TRBV11-2, the J gene TRBJ1-2; TRBD1 is a possible D gene (5 bases). The CDR3 spans 13 residues. The ends were cut back, 5 bases at V and 2 bases at J, with 9 bases in the middle. Germline assignment: CDR1 SGHAT and CDR2 FQNNGV.

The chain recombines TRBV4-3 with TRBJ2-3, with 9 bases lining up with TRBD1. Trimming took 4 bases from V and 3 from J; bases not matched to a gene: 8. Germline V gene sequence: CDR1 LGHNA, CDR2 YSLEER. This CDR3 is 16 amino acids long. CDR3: CASSRGRGTGTDTQYF. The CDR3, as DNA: TGCGCCAGCAGCCGAGGAAGGGGGACAGGGACAGATACGCAGTATTTT.

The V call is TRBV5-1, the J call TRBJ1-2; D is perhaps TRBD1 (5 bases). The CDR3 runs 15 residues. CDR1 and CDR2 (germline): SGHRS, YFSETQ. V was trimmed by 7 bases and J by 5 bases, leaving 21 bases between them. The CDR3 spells CASARGGAEVYGYTF. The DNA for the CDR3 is TGCGCCAGCGCGCGAGGCGGGGCAGAAGTTTATGGCTACACCTTC.

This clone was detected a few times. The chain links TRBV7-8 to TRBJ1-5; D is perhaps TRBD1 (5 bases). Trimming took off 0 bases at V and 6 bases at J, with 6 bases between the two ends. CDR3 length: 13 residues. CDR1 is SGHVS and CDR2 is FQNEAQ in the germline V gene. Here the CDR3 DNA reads TGTGCCAGCAGCTTAGCGCAGGGTCAGCCCCAGCATTTT. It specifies CASSLAQGQPQHF.

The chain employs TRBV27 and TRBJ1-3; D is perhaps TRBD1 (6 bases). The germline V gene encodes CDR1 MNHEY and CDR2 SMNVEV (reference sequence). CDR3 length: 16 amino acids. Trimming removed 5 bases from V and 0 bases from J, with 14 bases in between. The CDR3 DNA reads TGTGCCAGCAGTCCAGCAGGGGTCAGCTCTGGAAACACCATATATTTT. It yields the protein CASSPAGVSSGNTIYF.

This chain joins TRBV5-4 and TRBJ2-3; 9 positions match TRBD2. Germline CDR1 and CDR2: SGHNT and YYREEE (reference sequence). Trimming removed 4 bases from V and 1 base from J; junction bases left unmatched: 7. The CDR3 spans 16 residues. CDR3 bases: TGTGCCAGCAGCGCGGGGGGGGCAAGAGGCACAGATACGCAGTATTTT. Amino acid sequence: CASSAGGARGTDTQYF.

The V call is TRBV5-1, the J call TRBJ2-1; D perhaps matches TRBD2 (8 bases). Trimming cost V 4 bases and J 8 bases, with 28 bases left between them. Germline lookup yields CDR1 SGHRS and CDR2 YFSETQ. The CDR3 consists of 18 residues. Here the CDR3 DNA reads TGCGCCAGCAGCCCAGGGGGGCTAGCGGGCGGGAGTGGGGATGAGCAGTTCTTC. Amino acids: CASSPGGLAGGSGDEQFF.

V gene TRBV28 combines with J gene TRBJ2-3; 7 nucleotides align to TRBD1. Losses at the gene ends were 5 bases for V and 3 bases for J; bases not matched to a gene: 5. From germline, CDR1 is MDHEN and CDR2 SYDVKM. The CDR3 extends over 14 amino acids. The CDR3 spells CASSAGTVTDTQYF. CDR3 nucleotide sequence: TGTGCCAGCAGTGCCGGGACAGTAACAGATACGCAGTATTTT.

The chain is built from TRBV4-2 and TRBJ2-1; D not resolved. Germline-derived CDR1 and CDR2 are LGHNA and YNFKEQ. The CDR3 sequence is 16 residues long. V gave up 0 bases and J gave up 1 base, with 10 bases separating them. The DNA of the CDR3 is TGTGCCAGCAGCCAAGATGGCGGCAGATCCTACAATGAGCAGTTCTTC. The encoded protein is CASSQDGGRSYNEQFF.

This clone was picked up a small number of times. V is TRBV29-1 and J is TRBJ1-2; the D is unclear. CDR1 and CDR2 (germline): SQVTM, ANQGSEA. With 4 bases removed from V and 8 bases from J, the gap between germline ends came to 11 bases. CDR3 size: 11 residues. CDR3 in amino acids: CSVGVGGGYTF. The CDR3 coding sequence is TGCAGCGTTGGTGTCGGCGGGGGCTACACCTTC.

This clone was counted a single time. CDR3 sequence (DNA): TGTGCCAGTAGGGTCGACTCGAACTATGGCTACACCTTC. As protein: CASRVDSNYGYTF. The chain recombines TRBV19 with TRBJ1-2; D ambiguous. The CDR3 has 13 amino acids. Germline loops: CDR1 LNHDA, CDR2 SQIVND (reference sequence). V gave up 6 bases and J gave up 2 bases, with 10 bases separating them.

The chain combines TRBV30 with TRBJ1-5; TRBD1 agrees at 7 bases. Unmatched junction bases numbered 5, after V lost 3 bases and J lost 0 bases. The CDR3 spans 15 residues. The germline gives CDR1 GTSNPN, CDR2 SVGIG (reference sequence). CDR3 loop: CAWSRGISSNQPQHF. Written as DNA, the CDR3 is TGTGCCTGGAGCAGGGGGATTTCTAGCAATCAGCCCCAGCATTTT.

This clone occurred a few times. CDR3 in DNA: TGTGCCAGCAGCCAAGATTCGTTAGCGGGGGGGCAAGAGACCCAGTACTTC. This encodes CASSQDSLAGGQETQYF. This chain joins TRBV4-2 and TRBJ2-5, with 11 bases identical to TRBD2. V lost 0 bases, J lost 2 bases, and 5 bases stayed unmatched. The CDR3 loop spans 17 amino acids. Looked up from germline, CDR1 is LGHNA and CDR2 is YNFKEQ.

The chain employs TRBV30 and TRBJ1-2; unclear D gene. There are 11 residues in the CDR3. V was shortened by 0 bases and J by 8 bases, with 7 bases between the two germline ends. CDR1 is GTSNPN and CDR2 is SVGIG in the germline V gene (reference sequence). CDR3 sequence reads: CAWSVLLGYTF. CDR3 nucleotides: TGTGCCTGGAGTGTACTACTAGGCTACACCTTC. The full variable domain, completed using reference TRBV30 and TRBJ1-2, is SQTIHQWPATLVQPVGSPLSLECTVEGTSNPNLYWYRQAAGRGLQLLFYSVGIGQISSEVPQNLSASRPQDRQFILSSKKLLLSDSGFYLCAWSVLLGYTFGSGTRLTVV.

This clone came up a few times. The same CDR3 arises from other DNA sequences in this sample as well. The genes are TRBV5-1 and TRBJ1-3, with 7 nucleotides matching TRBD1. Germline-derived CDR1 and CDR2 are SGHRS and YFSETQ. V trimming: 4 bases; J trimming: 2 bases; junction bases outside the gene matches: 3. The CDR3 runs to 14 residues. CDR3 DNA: TGCGCCAGCAGCCCCGGGACAGCTGGAAACACCATATATTTT. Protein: CASSPGTAGNTIYF. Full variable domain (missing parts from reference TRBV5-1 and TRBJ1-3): KAGVTQTPRYLIKTRGQQVTLSCSPISGHRSVSWYQQTPGQGLQFLFEYFSETQRNKGNFPGRFSGRQFSNSRSEMNVSTLELGDSALYLCASSPGTAGNTIYFGEGSWLTVV.

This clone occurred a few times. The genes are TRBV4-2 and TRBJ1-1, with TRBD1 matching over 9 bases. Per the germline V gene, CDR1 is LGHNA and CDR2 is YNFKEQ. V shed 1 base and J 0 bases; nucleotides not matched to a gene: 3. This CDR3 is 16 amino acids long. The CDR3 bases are TGTGCCAGCAGCCAAGGACAGGGGGTTGTGAACACTGAAGCTTTCTTT. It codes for CASSQGQGVVNTEAFF.

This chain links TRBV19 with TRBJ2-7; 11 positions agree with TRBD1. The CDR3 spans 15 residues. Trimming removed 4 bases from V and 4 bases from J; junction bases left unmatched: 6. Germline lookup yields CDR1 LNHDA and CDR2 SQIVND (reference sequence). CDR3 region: CASSREDRGPYEQYF. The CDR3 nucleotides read TGTGCCAGTAGTAGAGAGGACAGGGGGCCTTACGAGCAGTACTTC.

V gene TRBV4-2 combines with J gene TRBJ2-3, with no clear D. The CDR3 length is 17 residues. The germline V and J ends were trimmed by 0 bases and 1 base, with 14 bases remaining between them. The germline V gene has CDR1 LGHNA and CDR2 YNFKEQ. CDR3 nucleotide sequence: TGTGCCAGCAGCCAAGATGTGCGCGCCCGAGGCACAGATACGCAGTATTTT. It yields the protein CASSQDVRARGTDTQYF.

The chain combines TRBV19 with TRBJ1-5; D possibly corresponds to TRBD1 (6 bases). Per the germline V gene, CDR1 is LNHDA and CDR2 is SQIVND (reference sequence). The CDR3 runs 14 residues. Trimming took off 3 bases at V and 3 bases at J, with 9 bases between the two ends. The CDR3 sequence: CASSMDSFNQPQHF. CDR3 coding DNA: TGTGCCAGTAGTATGGACAGTTTCAATCAGCCCCAGCATTTT. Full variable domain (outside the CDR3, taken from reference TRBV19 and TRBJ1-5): DGGITQSPKYLFRKEGQNVTLSCEQNLNHDAMYWYRQDPGQGLRLIYYSQIVNDFQKGDIAEGYSVSREKKESFPLTVTSAQKNPTAFYLCASSMDSFNQPQHFGDGTRLSIL.

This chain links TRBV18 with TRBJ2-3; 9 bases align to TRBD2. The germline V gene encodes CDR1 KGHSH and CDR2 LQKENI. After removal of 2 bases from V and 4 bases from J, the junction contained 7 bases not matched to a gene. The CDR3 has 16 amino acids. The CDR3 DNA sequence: TGTGCCAGCTCACCAAGGCTAGCGGGGTTGGCAGATACGCAGTATTTT. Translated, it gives CASSPRLAGLADTQYF.

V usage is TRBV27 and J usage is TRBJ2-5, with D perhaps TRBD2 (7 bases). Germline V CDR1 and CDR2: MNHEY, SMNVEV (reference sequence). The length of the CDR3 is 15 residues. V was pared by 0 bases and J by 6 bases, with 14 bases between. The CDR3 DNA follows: TGTGCCAGCAGTTTATCAAGTCGGGGGGCGAAGACCCAGTACTTC. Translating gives CASSLSSRGAKTQYF.

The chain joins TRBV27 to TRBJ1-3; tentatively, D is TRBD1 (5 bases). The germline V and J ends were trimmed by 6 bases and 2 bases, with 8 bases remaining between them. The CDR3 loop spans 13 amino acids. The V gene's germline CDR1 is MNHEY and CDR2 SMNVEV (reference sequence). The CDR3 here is CASRGAAGNTIYF. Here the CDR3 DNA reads TGTGCCAGCAGAGGGGCGGCTGGAAACACCATATATTTT.

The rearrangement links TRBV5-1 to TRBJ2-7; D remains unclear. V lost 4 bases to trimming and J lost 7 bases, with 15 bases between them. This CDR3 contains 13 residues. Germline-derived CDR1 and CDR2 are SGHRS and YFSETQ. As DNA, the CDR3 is TGCGCCAGCAGCCACCCCTCAGCGAGTGAGCAGTACTTC. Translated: CASSHPSASEQYF.